This TCR beta chain was captured by sequencing in a study of blood T cells in healthy people across ages. For the second PCR, which ran for 7 to 11 cycles, a sample-barcoded 5' primer and a J-beta primer mix were used. TCRdb used MiXCR to reprocess the 5' RACE reads, holding one entry per CDR3 protein. Of under 1 million distinct CDR3 sequences in the sample, more than 40% were seen once. Remarks on this clonotype: Its antigen is not known.

The V end was cut by 2 bases, the J end by 7 bases, with 6 bases between. CDR1 and CDR2 (germline): SGHTA, FQGNSA. The CDR3 spans 12 residues. Whole-study findings and limits: Diversity of TCR beta per million T cells declined in a roughly linear way with age.

The sample was blood. The sequence was obtained from a man in his fifties or sixties in good health. The chain combines TRBV7-2 with TRBJ2-1; D is undetermined. This chain's CDR3 is CASSLNRNEQFF. The DNA of the CDR3 is TGTGCCAGCAGCTTAAACAGAAATGAGCAGTTCTTC.